This T cell receptor (beta chain) was obtained from a study of CD8+CD57+ T cells in acquired aplastic anemia. The study profiled TCR beta VDJ and CDR3 using genomic DNA as template. Via MiXCR, TCRdb re-called the reads, giving one row per CDR3 protein. The table records 150,000 to 200,000 distinct CDR3 sequences, over 70% of them present only once. Trimming stripped 5 bases from V and 7 bases from J, with 12 bases between. The germline CDR1 and CDR2 sequences are SEHNR and FQNEAQ (reference sequence). The CDR3 spans 14 residues. Sequenced patients had shown CD8+CD57+ cell expansion by flow cytometry. The clonotype was recovered from a human donor with aplastic anemia. What was sequenced was sorted CD4+, CD8+, or CD8+CD57+ T cells (not recorded which) from PBMCs. The V call is TRBV7-9, the J call TRBJ1-6, with D possibly TRBD1 on 5 matching bases. The CDR3 spells CASSPRTINSPLHF. In DNA, the CDR3 is TGTGCCAGCAGCCCCCGGACAATCAATTCACCCCTCCACTTT.